The sequence of this TCR beta chain was determined in a study of spatial heterogeneity in lung cancer (dated by TCRdb to the late 2010s). Broadly, across the study: More beta-chain than alpha-chain transcripts were consistently detected, likely reflecting higher beta-chain transcript abundance. In the raw uncorrected reads, each unique combination of TCR and UMI appeared more than ten times on average. TCR alpha and beta repertoires were quantitatively compared across multiple tumor regions, matched nontumor lung and blood in non-small cell lung cancer. TCR repertoire features were related to nonsynonymous mutation counts determined by whole-exome sequencing of tumor tissue. Both alpha and beta chains were TCR-sequenced in samples taken at surgery, namely 220 tumor regions, 64 matched nontumor lung samples and just over 55 PBMC samples. On the study overall, not on this receptor specifically: Confirming at a functional level the hypothesis that regional TCRs recognize regional mutations was considered to require additional single-cell paired TCR alpha and beta sequencing. Ubiquitous expanded tumor TCRs were found in blood more often at tumor resection than at routine follow-up.

According to the study, the label for this sample's time point signals: sample taken at primary tumor resection. For TCR sequencing, whole RNA was extracted from tumor and nontumor lung tissue, or from cryopreserved PBMC samples, and no cell sorting was done. Donors were 65 to 85 patients with early-stage, untreated non-small cell lung cancer from the lung TRACERx cohort. Only patients with enough RNA available from two or more tumor regions were chosen for TCR sequencing. The cysteine opens and the phenylalanine closes a CDR3 of 13 amino acids. Just the 39-base CDR3 DNA is kept, in frame starting at base 1. Unmatched junction bases come to 2, with V trimmed by 4 bases and J by 8 bases. From the germline V gene, CDR1 is SNHLY and CDR2 is FYNNEI. Library construction relied on 5' RACE. TCRdb lists the instrument as NextSeq 500. The TCR library protocol attached a unique molecular identifier to each TCR cDNA molecule to allow correction of PCR and sequencing errors. As for the original processing: Decombinator tools were used for TCR identification, UMI-based error correction and CDR3 extraction. TCRs above a frequency of 2 per 1,000, corresponding to the top 1% of the tumor frequency distribution, were defined as expanded. Each repertoire was subsampled 100 times to 5,000 TCRs, after which Renyi diversity was computed with the R vegan package. CDR3 similarity networks were built from amino acid triplet string-kernel similarity, with CDR3s being connected when pairwise similarity was above 0.82. TCRdb applied fastp at Q25 and MiXCR to the public reads, then kept only in-frame beta chains. Each CDR3 protein appears once, grouped with its most common genes and DNA. These V and J calls originate from TCRdb's pipeline instead of the authors' own analysis. The table for this sample lists roughly 49,000 distinct CDR3 sequences; roughly 6.5% of them were counted only once. The ten largest clonotypes hold about 2.6% of the sample.

This clonotype appeared many times. Its antigen is currently not known. Base qualities are not at hand, and no much larger clone is one base apart. The rearrangement joined TRBV2 to TRBJ2-1; 10 central nucleotides agree with TRBD1. The material was PBMCs, obtained at surgery. The origin of this receptor is a female donor with early-stage non-small cell lung cancer. The CDR3 protein: CASSATGGDEQFF. At the DNA level, the sequence is TGTGCCAGCAGTGCGACAGGGGGCGATGAGCAGTTCTTC.